This section outlines one T cell receptor (beta chain) sequence together with its context. What it recognizes is unknown. MiXCR, applied by TCRdb to the 5' RACE reads, yields one record per CDR3 protein. The sample consists of around 310,000 distinct CDR3 sequences, less than 20% of them appearing once. The source of the sample is a study of T-cell memory formation after mild COVID-19. Points from the study as a whole: Second-wave clones that peaked on day 37 lacked confirmed SARS-CoV-2 specificity.

V lost 6 bases to trimming and J lost 6 bases, with 13 bases between them. CDR3 length equals 12 residues. CDR1 and CDR2 from the germline V gene are DFQATT and SNEGSKA (reference sequence). The J gene is TRBJ2-3, the V gene TRBV20-1; maybe TRBD2 (7 bases). This sequence was found in a young man who had mild COVID-19 (a few samples of this study predate the infection). Cell type and time point are not known. Sequencing was performed on PBMCs or a T cell subset sorted from them (not recorded which). The CDR3 sequence is CSAQEGGDTQYF. CDR3 nucleotide sequence: TGCAGTGCCCAGGAGGGGGGGGATACGCAGTATTTT.